Below are 29 T cell receptor beta chains sequenced from a single sample in a study of blood T cells in healthy people across ages. Primed by a sample-barcoded 5' primer and a J-beta primer mix, a second PCR proceeded for roughly 7 to 11 cycles. Each CDR3 protein gets one entry after TCRdb re-called the 5' RACE reads with MiXCR. Of around 580,000 distinct CDR3 sequences listed, 40% to 50% are singletons. The sequenced material came from blood. The receptors shown here come from a man at least 80 years old in good health.

The chain employs TRBV20-1 and TRBJ2-7; 9 bases are a match to TRBD2. The J call may be incorrect, as the DNA end agrees better with TRBJ2-5. Germline loops: CDR1 DFQATT, CDR2 SNEGSKA (reference sequence). The length of the CDR3 is 14 residues. The CDR3 DNA reads TGCAGTGCAGCTCTAGCGGGACAGCAAGAGACCCAGTACTTC. It codes for CSAALAGQQETQYF.

CDR3 sequence reads: CSARGTSVQETQYF. The CDR3 bases are TGCAGTGCTAGAGGCACTAGCGTCCAAGAGACCCAGTACTTC. The V call is TRBV20-1, the J call TRBJ2-5, with 7 nucleotides matching TRBD2. With 1 base clipped from V and 1 base from J, the junction kept 3 bases outside the gene matches. In germline, CDR1 is DFQATT, CDR2 SNEGSKA (reference sequence). This CDR3 is built from 14 residues.

This sequence joins TRBV4-3 and TRBJ2-2; 8 positions match TRBD2. Germline CDR1 and CDR2: LGHNA and YSLEER. The J segment lost 8 bases and the V segment lost 0 bases, leaving 11 bases of the junction unmatched. CDR3 size: 17 residues. The CDR3 DNA sequence: TGCGCCAGCAGCCAAGATTCCCTAGCGGGCCGGGCAGGGGAGCTGTTTTTT. As protein: CASSQDSLAGRAGELFF.

The chain couples TRBV3-1 to TRBJ1-5, with unresolved D. CDR1 and CDR2 from the germline V gene are LGHDT and YNNKEL (reference sequence). This CDR3 has 14 residues. Trimming pared 2 bases from V and 0 bases from J, leaving 5 bases between. CDR3 sequence: CASSQQYSNQPQHF. The CDR3 DNA follows: TGTGCCAGCAGCCAACAGTATAGCAATCAGCCCCAGCATTTT. The variable domain in full, completed from reference TRBV3-1 and TRBJ1-5, reads DTAVSQTPKYLVTQMGNDKSIKCEQNLGHDTMYWYKQDSKKFLKIMFSYNNKELIINETVPNRFSPKSPDKAHLNLHINSLELGDSAVYFCASSQQYSNQPQHFGDGTRLSIL.

This chain connects TRBV6-2 or TRBV6-3 to TRBJ2-7, with TRBD2 matching 15 bases. Germline V gives CDR1 MNHEY, CDR2 SVGEGT. The CDR3 extends over 18 amino acids. The J segment lost 3 bases and the V segment lost 2 bases, leaving 8 bases of the junction unmatched. The CDR3 reads CASSYTWTSGGARYEQYF. The CDR3 DNA reads as TGTGCCAGCAGTTACACCTGGACTAGCGGGGGGGCCCGCTACGAGCAGTACTTC.

This clonotype came up a few times. V and J are TRBV5-5 and TRBJ2-3, with D possibly being TRBD1 (5 bases). Per the germline V gene, CDR1 is SGHKS and CDR2 is YYEKEE (reference sequence). Trimming pared 6 bases from V and 3 bases from J, leaving 20 bases between. The CDR3 has 16 residues. CDR3 DNA: TGTGCCAGCACCCTGGGCCAGGGTCGGCTTACAGATACGCAGTATTTT. Amino acid sequence: CASTLGQGRLTDTQYF.

V and J are TRBV7-9 and TRBJ2-3; D is possibly TRBD1 or TRBD2 (5 bases each). Between the trimmed V and J ends, which lost 5 bases and 6 bases, there was a span of 18 bases. Germline V gene data show CDR1 as SEHNR and CDR2 as FQNEAQ (reference sequence). The CDR3 spans 15 residues. CDR3 nucleotide sequence: TGTGCCAGCAGCACCCTTCTGGGAGAGGGGGATACGCAGTATTTT. Translation gives CASSTLLGEGDTQYF. Using reference TRBV7-9 and TRBJ2-3 for the parts outside the CDR3, the full variable domain is DTGVSQNPRHKITKRGQNVTFRCDPISEHNRLYWYRQTLGQGPEFLTYFQNEAQLEKSRLLSDRFSAERPKGSFSTLEIQRTEQGDSAMYLCASSTLLGEGDTQYFGPGTRLTVL.

In its sample, this clonotype was seen many times. This chain links TRBV28 with TRBJ2-5; no clear D. Germline CDR1 and CDR2: MDHEN and SYDVKM. This CDR3 comprises 14 residues. V gave up 1 base and J gave up 2 bases, with 8 bases separating them. The CDR3 DNA follows: TGTGCCAGCAGTTTATCGGTGGGTCAAGAGACCCAGTACTTC. Translated, it gives CASSLSVGQETQYF.

The chain is built from TRBV7-8 and TRBJ2-2; TRBD1 matches 8 bases. The V segment lost 8 bases and the J segment 6 bases; nucleotides outside the gene matches: 5. The CDR3 extends over 13 amino acids. From germline, CDR1 is SGHVS and CDR2 FQNEAQ. CDR3 residues: CASRTGSAGELFF. In DNA form, the CDR3 reads TGTGCCAGCCGGACAGGGTCCGCCGGGGAGCTGTTTTTT.

The chain carries TRBV9 and TRBJ1-3; unclear D gene. The CDR3 extends over 15 amino acids. The germline V gene has CDR1 SGDLS and CDR2 YYNGEE. V lost 0 bases to trimming and J lost 2 bases, with 9 bases between them. Here the CDR3 reads CASSVGQGTGNTIYF. CDR3 DNA: TGTGCCAGCAGCGTAGGGCAAGGCACTGGAAACACCATATATTTT.

V is TRBV20-1 and J is TRBJ2-7; perhaps TRBD1 as D (5 bases). V lost 0 bases to trimming and J lost 2 bases, with 8 bases between them. The length of the CDR3 is 13 residues. Germline V gene lookup returns CDR1 DFQATT and CDR2 SNEGSKA (reference sequence). CDR3 nucleotide sequence: TGCAGTGCTAGAGAAGGGGCACCCTACGAGCAGTACTTC. It encodes CSAREGAPYEQYF.

The chain has TRBV6-4 and TRBJ2-7, with D maybe TRBD1 (6 bases). Per germline, CDR1 MRHNA and CDR2 SNTAGT. The CDR3 extends over 13 amino acids. V lost 2 bases to trimming and J lost 2 bases, with 7 bases between them. Here the CDR3 DNA reads TGTGCCAGCAGTGACCGGGACACCTACGAGCAGTACTTC. Protein product: CASSDRDTYEQYF.

This chain links TRBV3-1 with TRBJ1-1; perhaps TRBD1 as D (6 bases). Germline CDR1 and CDR2: LGHDT and YNNKEL (reference sequence). This CDR3 is 15 amino acids long. The V end was cut by 2 bases, the J end by 6 bases, with 16 bases between. The CDR3 here is CASSQIGQWVAEAFF. CDR3 sequence (DNA): TGTGCCAGCAGCCAAATAGGACAGTGGGTGGCTGAAGCTTTCTTT.

This chain joins TRBV7-9 and TRBJ2-5; TRBD1 aligns across 8 bases. This CDR3 has 14 residues. V was clipped by 1 base and J by 5 bases; unmatched bases: 3. Germline V lookup: CDR1 SEHNR, CDR2 FQNEAQ (reference sequence). The CDR3: CASSLDNRGETQYF. CDR3 sequence (DNA): TGTGCCAGCAGCTTAGACAACAGGGGGGAGACCCAGTACTTC.

The rearrangement uses TRBV20-1 and TRBJ2-4; the match to TRBD2 covers 8 bases. The DNA matches TRBJ2-7 better at its end, which makes the J call doubtful. Germline V lookup: CDR1 DFQATT, CDR2 SNEGSKA (reference sequence). The CDR3 has 13 residues. The CDR3 DNA reads TGCAGTGCTAGCCCTAGCGGGCCCTACGAGCAGTACTTC. Translating gives CSASPSGPYEQYF.

The chain combines TRBV18 with TRBJ2-3; 8 bases fit TRBD1. Looked up from germline, CDR1 is KGHSH and CDR2 is LQKENI. J was trimmed by 2 bases and V by 3 bases; bases with no gene match: 4. The CDR3 is 15 amino acids. The CDR3 DNA reads TGTGCCAGCTCACCCATGGGACAGGACACAGATACGCAGTATTTT. Protein product: CASSPMGQDTDTQYF.

There are a few counts of this clonotype. This sequence joins TRBV12-3 or TRBV12-4 and TRBJ1-2; D is perhaps TRBD1 (5 bases). This CDR3 spans 16 amino acids. Deletions cut 6 bases from V and 2 bases from J, with 19 bases between. This chain's CDR3 is CASSPGAGRINYGYTF. Written as DNA, the CDR3 is TGTGCCAGCAGCCCCGGGGCAGGGAGAATCAACTATGGCTACACCTTC.

This clonotype has only a few counts. CDR3 nucleotides: TGTGCCAGCAGCGGTGTCCGGGACAGCGGTGGGAATGAGCAGTTCTTC. This gives the protein CASSGVRDSGGNEQFF. The chain uses TRBV7-3 and TRBJ2-1; TRBD1 matches 7 bases. CDR1 is SGHTA and CDR2 is FQGTGA in the germline V gene. The J segment lost 7 bases and the V segment lost 5 bases, leaving 14 bases of the junction unmatched. The CDR3 contains 16 residues.

V gene TRBV7-9 combines with J gene TRBJ2-1; unclear D gene. Trimming cost V 2 bases and J 9 bases, with 8 bases left between them. The CDR3 sequence is 12 residues long. Looked up from germline, CDR1 is SEHNR and CDR2 is FQNEAQ (reference sequence). CDR3 nucleotides: TGTGCCAGCAGCTTAAGTACGGGTGAGCAGTTCTTC. Its protein is CASSLSTGEQFF.

The chain combines TRBV2 with TRBJ1-1; perhaps TRBD1 as D (5 bases). CDR1 and CDR2 from the germline V gene are SNHLY and FYNNEI. With 6 bases removed from V and 4 bases from J, the gap between germline ends came to 12 bases. The CDR3 has 13 amino acids. CDR3 nucleotide sequence: TGTGCCAGCAGCCAGGGTAGGCGCACTGAAGCTTTCTTT. It encodes CASSQGRRTEAFF.

This clonotype has just a few counts. A read error may produce the germline difference seen at one junction end. The rearrangement links TRBV20-1 to TRBJ2-3, with D possibly being TRBD1 (6 bases). CDR1 and CDR2 from the germline V gene are DFQATT and SNEGSKA (reference sequence). CDR3 length: 14 residues. The CDR3 region is CSARGPGDTDTQYF. The CDR3 DNA sequence: TGCAGTGCCAGAGGGCCAGGGGATACAGATACGCAGTATTTT.

This chain uses TRBV25-1 with TRBJ1-5; no clear D gene. The CDR3 has 13 amino acids. Germline V gene sequence: CDR1 MGHDK, CDR2 SYGVNS. V dropped 1 base and J dropped 8 bases, with 9 bases sitting between them. The CDR3 region has the DNA TGTGCCAGCAGTGAATCCGGCGCGGAGCCCCAGCATTTT. It specifies CASSESGAEPQHF.

The chain couples TRBV7-2 to TRBJ1-1; D unclear. Trimming left V 1 base short and J 0 bases short, with 6 bases between. The CDR3 has 14 residues. Germline V gene lookup returns CDR1 SGHTA and CDR2 FQGNSA. CDR3 coding DNA: TGTGCCAGCAGCTTAGAAGGGTTGAACACTGAAGCTTTCTTT. The encoded protein is CASSLEGLNTEAFF. The full variable domain, its missing parts supplied by reference TRBV7-2 and TRBJ1-1, is GAGVSQSPSNKVTEKGKDVELRCDPISGHTALYWYRQSLGQGLEFLIYFQGNSAPDKSGLPSDRFSAERTGGSVSTLTIQRTQQEDSAVYLCASSLEGLNTEAFFGQGTRLTVV.

The chain couples TRBV6-6 to TRBJ1-1; D unresolved. The CDR3 sequence is 14 residues long. V shed 7 bases and J shed 2 bases, with 14 bases lying between them. In germline, CDR1 is MNHNY, CDR2 SVGAGI (reference sequence). Here the CDR3 reads CASTDTELNTEAFF. For the CDR3, the DNA is TGTGCCAGCACCGACACAGAACTAAACACTGAAGCTTTCTTT.

Comments on this clonotype: A junction end diverges from the germline sequence, so it may reflect a read error. The rearrangement links TRBV18 to TRBJ2-7; a weak D match, TRBD1 (5 bases). The J call may be faulty, since TRBJ2-5 better matches the DNA end. Per germline, CDR1 KGHSH and CDR2 LQKENI. CDR3 length: 14 amino acids. CDR3 nucleotide sequence: TGTGCCAGCACACCAGGCTCAGGGTGGAAGACCCAGTACTTC. This gives the protein CASTPGSGWKTQYF.

CDR3 amino acids: CASSFGARSYEQYF. The CDR3 nucleotides read TGTGCCAGCAGCTTTGGGGCTAGGAGCTACGAGCAGTACTTC. V gene TRBV7-2 combines with J gene TRBJ2-7; D may be TRBD1 (5 bases). V lost 3 bases and J 3 bases, leaving 12 bases between the germline ends. The germline CDR1 and CDR2 sequences are SGHTA and FQGNSA. The CDR3 is 14 amino acids.

This clonotype was counted only a few times. A much larger clone lies a single base off, so this may be a read error. This rearrangement joins TRBV6-5 to TRBJ2-5; D gene ambiguous. This CDR3 is built from 14 residues. Trimming cost V 5 bases and J 0 bases, with 10 bases left between them. The germline V gene has CDR1 MNHEY and CDR2 SVGAGI. In DNA form, the CDR3 reads TGTGCCAGCAGTGACTGGAGTAACCAAGAGACCCAGTACTTC. Translating gives CASSDWSNQETQYF.

The rearrangement links TRBV29-1 to TRBJ2-4; 7 nucleotides match TRBD1. The CDR3 contains 12 residues. Germline CDR1 SQVTM, CDR2 ANQGSEA. Trimming removed 6 bases from V and 9 bases from J; junction bases left unmatched: 8. CDR3 DNA: TGCAGCGTCGCCTCACAGGGGCCCATTCAGTACTTC. It codes for CSVASQGPIQYF.

The V call is TRBV20-1, the J call TRBJ2-7; 8 positions agree with TRBD2. This CDR3 region has 16 residues. The germline gives CDR1 DFQATT, CDR2 SNEGSKA (reference sequence). The junction had 16 bases not matched to a gene; V was cut back by 6 bases and J by 3 bases. The CDR3 DNA sequence: TGCAGTGCAACGGACGGGGGGGGCCAGTCTGGCTACGAGCAGTACTTC. Its protein is CSATDGGGQSGYEQYF.